This record looks at one T cell receptor (beta chain) sequence and its context. Its antigen remains unidentified. The PCR employed 60 Vbeta primers together with 13 Jbeta primers. The table came from immunoSEQ multiplex PCR; TCRdb's copy has only in-frame clones and leaves some out. The sample has under 200,000 clones; 65% to 80% are singletons. The CDR3 spans 15 residues. The V and J ends lost 5 bases and 4 bases, in that order; junction bases with no gene match: 10. Looked up from germline, CDR1 is SGHNT and CDR2 is YYREEE (reference sequence). This specimen belongs to a study of cytomegalovirus exposure and HLA in healthy donors. Findings of the study overall: Serostatus for CMV was the only available immune exposure information. Across all donors, roughly uniform sequencing depth was an assumption of the presence/absence analyses.

What was sequenced was PBMCs. This TCR derives from a middle-aged woman in good health and CMV-seronegative. The genes are TRBV5-4 and TRBJ2-5, with 8 bases aligning to TRBD1. Here the CDR3 reads CASRLYQGARETQYF. The CDR3 DNA follows: TGTGCCAGCAGACTATACCAGGGGGCACGAGAGACCCAGTACTTC.